This T cell receptor beta chain was recorded in a study of CD8+ T cells in alopecia areata. General study findings and limits: Persistence during tofacitinib was seen for many expanded lesional clones in scalp and blood.

Trimming removed 5 bases from V and 3 bases from J; junction bases left unmatched: 9. Germline CDR1 and CDR2: MNHEY and SVGAGI. This CDR3 is 15 amino acids long. Treatment of the sample: oral pan-JAK inhibitor, 5-10 mg twice daily. To note about this clone: Its antigen is unknown.

Sequencing templates came from extracted RNA that was reverse transcribed into cDNA. The assay was immunoSEQ multiplex PCR, and TCRdb's table has in-frame clones only and misses some. The repertoire holds 200,000 or so clones, with 43% as singletons. The sequences come from CD4+ T cells sorted from blood, collected around week 36, from a patient treated with tofacitinib. This receptor was taken from a human donor with alopecia areata. V is TRBV6-5 and J is TRBJ2-5; 7 bases are a match to TRBD2. The CDR3 DNA follows: TGTGCCAGCAGTACTGGACGGGGGGTCGAAGAGACCCAGTACTTC. Encoded protein: CASSTGRGVEETQYF.